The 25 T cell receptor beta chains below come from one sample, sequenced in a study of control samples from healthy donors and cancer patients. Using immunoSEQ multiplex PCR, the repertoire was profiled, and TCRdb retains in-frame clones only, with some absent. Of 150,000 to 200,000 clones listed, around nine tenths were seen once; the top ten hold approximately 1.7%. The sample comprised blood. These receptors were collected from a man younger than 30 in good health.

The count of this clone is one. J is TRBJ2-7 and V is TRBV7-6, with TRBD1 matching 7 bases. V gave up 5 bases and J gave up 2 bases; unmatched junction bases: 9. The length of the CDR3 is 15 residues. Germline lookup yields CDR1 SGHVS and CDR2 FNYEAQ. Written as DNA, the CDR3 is TGTGCCAGCAGCAGCCGGGTGGACAGGACCTACGAGCAGTACTTC. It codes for CASSSRVDRTYEQYF.

CDR3 nucleotide sequence: TGTGCCAGCAGTGTTTTAGGCCCCCAGACTGGCTACACCTTC. This gives the protein CASSVLGPQTGYTF. J is TRBJ1-2 and V is TRBV27, with D unresolved. V dropped 5 bases and J dropped 7 bases, with 17 bases sitting between them. The germline V gene has CDR1 MNHEY and CDR2 SMNVEV (reference sequence). This CDR3 region has 14 residues.

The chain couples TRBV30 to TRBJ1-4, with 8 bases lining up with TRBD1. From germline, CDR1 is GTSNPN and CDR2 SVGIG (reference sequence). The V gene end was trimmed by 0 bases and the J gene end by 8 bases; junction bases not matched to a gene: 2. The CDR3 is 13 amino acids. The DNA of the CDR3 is TGTGCCTGGAGTGTAAACAGGGGGGAAAAACTGTTTTTT. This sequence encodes CAWSVNRGEKLFF.

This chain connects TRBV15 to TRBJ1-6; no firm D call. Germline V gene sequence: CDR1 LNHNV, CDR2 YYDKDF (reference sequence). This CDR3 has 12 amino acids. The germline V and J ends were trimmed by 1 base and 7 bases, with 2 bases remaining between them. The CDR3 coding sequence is TGTGCCACCAGCAGAGCCAATTCACCCCTCCACTTT. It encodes CATSRANSPLHF.

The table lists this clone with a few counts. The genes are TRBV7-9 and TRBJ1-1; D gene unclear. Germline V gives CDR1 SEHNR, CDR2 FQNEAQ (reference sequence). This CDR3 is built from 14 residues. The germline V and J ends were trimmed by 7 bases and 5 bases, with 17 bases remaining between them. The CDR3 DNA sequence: TGTGCCAGCATCCTAGAGGCGGTGGGGACTGAAGCTTTCTTT. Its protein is CASILEAVGTEAFF.

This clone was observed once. The chain's CDR3 is CASSEDRGRLFGAFF. The CDR3 nucleotides read TGTGCCAGCAGTGAGGACAGGGGGCGCCTTTTTGGGGCTTTCTTT. The V and J genes are TRBV2 and TRBJ1-1; 11 nucleotides line up with TRBD1. Germline CDR1 is SNHLY and CDR2 is FYNNEI. Losses at the gene ends were 3 bases for V and 11 bases for J; bases not matched to a gene: 11. The CDR3 covers 15 residues.

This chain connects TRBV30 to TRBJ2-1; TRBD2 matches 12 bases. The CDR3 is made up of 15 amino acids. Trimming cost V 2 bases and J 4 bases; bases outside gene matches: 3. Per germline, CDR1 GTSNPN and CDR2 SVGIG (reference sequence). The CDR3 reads CAWSSTSGGYNEQFF. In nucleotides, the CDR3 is TGTGCCTGGAGTTCGACTAGCGGGGGTTACAATGAGCAGTTCTTC.

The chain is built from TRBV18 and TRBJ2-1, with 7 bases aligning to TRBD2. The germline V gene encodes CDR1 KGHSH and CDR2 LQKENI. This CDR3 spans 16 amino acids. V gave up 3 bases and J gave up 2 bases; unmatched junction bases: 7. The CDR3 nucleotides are TGTGCCAGCTCACCCGCGGCGGGGGATCCCTACAATGAGCAGTTCTTC. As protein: CASSPAAGDPYNEQFF. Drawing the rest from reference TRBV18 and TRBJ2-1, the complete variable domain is NAGVMQNPRHLVRRRGQEARLRCSPMKGHSHVYWYRQLPEEGLKFMVYLQKENIIDESGMPKERFSAEFPKEGPSILRIQQVVRGDSAAYFCASSPAAGDPYNEQFFGPGTRLTVL.

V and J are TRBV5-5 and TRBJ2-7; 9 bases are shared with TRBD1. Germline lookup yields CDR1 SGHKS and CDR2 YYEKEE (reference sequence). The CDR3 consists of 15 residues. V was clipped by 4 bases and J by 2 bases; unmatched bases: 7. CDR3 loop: CASSPGTGLTYEQYF. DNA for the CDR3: TGTGCCAGCAGCCCCGGGACAGGGCTCACCTACGAGCAGTACTTC.

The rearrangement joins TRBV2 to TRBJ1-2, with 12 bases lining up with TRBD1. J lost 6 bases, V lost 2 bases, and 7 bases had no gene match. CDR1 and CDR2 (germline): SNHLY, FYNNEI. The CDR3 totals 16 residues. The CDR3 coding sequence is TGTGCCAGCAGTGAACGTCTAAGGGACAGGGGGCATGGCTACACCTTC. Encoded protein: CASSERLRDRGHGYTF. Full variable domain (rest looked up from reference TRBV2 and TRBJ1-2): EPEVTQTPSHQVTQMGQEVILRCVPISNHLYFYWYRQILGQKVEFLVSFYNNEISEKSEIFDDQFSVERPDGSNFTLKIRSTKLEDSAMYFCASSERLRDRGHGYTFGSGTRLTVV.

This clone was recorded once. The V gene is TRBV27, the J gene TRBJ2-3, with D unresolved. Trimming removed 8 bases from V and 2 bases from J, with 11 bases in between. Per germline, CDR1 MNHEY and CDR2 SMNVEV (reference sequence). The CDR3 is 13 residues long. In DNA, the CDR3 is TGTGCCAGCGGCACATCCCTCACAGATACGCAGTATTTT. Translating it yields CASGTSLTDTQYF.

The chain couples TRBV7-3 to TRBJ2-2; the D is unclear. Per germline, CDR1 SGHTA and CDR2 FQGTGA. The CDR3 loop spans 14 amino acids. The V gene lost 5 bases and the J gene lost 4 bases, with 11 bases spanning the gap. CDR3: CASSEAPSTGELFF. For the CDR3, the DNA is TGTGCCAGCAGCGAAGCCCCCAGCACCGGGGAGCTGTTTTTT. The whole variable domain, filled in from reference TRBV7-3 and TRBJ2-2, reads GAGVSQTPSNKVTEKGKYVELRCDPISGHTALYWYRQSLGQGPEFLIYFQGTGAADDSGLPNDRFFAVRPEGSVSTLKIQRTERGDSAVYLCASSEAPSTGELFFGEGSRLTVL.

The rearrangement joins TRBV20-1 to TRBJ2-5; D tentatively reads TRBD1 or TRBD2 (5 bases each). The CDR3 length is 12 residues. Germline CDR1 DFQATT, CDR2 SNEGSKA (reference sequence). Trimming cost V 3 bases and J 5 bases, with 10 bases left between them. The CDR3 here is CSASPGRETQYF. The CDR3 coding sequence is TGCAGTGCTAGTCCGGGACGGGAGACCCAGTACTTC.

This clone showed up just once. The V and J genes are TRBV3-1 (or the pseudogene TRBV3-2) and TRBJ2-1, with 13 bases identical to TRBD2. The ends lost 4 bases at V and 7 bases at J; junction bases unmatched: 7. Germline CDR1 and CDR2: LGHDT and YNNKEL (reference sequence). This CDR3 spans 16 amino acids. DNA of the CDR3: TGTGCCAGCAGCCGCACTAGCGGGGGGGCCCTAAATGAGCAGTTCTTC. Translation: CASSRTSGGALNEQFF.

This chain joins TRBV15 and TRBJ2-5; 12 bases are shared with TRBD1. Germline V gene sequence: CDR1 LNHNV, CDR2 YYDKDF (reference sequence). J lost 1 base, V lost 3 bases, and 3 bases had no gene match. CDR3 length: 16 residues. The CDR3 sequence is CATSRGQGAPQETQYF. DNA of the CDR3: TGTGCCACCAGCAGGGGACAGGGGGCTCCCCAAGAGACCCAGTACTTC.

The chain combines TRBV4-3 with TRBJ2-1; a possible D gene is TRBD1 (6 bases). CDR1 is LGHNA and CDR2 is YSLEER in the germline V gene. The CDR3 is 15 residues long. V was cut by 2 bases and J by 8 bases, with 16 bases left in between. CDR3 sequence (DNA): TGCGCCAGCAGCCAAATTTACAGGGATTCCGATGAGCAGTTCTTC. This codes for CASSQIYRDSDEQFF.

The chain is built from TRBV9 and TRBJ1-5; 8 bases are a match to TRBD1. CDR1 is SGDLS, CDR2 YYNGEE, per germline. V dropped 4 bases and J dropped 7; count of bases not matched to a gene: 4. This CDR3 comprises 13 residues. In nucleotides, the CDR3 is TGTGCCAGCAGCCGGACAGGGAGGCAGCCCCAGCATTTT. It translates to CASSRTGRQPQHF.

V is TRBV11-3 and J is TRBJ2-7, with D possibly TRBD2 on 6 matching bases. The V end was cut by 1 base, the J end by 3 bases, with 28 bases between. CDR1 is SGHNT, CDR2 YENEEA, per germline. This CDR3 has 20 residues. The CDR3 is CASSLGRPGWDCSLDYEQYF. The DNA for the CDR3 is TGTGCCAGCAGCTTAGGTCGTCCCGGCTGGGACTGTTCCCTCGACTACGAGCAGTACTTC.

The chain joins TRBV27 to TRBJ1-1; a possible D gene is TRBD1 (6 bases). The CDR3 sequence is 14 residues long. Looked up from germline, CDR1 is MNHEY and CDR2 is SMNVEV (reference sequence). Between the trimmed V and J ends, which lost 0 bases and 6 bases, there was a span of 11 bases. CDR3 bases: TGTGCCAGCAGTTTATCGAGGGGGGCCCCTGAAGCTTTCTTT. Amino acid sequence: CASSLSRGAPEAFF.

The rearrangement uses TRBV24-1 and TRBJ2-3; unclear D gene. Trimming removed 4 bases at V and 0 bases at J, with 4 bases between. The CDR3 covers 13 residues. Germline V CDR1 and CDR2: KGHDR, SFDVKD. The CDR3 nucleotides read TGTGCCACCAGTGAGAGTAGCACAGATACGCAGTATTTT. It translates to CATSESSTDTQYF.

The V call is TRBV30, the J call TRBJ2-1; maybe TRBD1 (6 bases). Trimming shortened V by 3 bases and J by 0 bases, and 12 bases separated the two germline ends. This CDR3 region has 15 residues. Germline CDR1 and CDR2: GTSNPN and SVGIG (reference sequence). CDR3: CAWSRGGSSYNEQFF. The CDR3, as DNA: TGTGCCTGGAGCCGAGGGGGAAGCTCCTACAATGAGCAGTTCTTC.

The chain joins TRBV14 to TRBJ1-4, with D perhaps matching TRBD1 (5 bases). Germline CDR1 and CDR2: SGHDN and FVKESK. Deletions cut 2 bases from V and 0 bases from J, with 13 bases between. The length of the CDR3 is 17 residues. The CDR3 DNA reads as TGTGCCAGCAGCCAAAAGGGGCTTTTACCAACTAATGAAAAACTGTTTTTT. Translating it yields CASSQKGLLPTNEKLFF.

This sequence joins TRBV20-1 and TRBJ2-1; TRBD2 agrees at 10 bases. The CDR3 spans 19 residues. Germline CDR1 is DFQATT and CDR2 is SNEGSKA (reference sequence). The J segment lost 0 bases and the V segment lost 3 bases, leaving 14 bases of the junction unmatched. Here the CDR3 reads CSASKVAGGLRSSYNEQFF. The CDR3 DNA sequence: TGCAGTGCTAGTAAGGTAGCGGGGGGCCTCAGGAGCTCCTACAATGAGCAGTTCTTC.

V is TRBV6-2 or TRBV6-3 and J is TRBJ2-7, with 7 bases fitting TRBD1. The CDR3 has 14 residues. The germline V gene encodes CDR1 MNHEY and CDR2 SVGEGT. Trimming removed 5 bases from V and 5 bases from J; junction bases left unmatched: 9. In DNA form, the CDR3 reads TGTGCCAGCAGTACCGGTGATGGACAGGACGAGCAGTACTTC. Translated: CASSTGDGQDEQYF.

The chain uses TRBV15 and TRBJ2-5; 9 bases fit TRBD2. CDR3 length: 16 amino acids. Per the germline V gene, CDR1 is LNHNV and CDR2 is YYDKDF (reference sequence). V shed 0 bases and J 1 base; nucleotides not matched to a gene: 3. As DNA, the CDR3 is TGTGCCACCAGCAGAGATCTAGCGGGGATCCAAGAGACCCAGTACTTC. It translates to CATSRDLAGIQETQYF.